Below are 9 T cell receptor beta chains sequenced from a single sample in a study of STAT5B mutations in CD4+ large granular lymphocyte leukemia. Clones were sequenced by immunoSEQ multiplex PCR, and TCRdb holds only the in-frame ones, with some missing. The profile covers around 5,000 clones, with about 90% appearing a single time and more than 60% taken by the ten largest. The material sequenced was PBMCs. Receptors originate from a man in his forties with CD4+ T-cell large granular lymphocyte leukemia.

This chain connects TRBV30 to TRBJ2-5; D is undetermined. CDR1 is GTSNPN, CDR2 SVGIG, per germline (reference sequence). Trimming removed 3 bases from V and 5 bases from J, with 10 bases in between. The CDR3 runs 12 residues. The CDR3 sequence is CAWSRDRETQYF. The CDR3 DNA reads TGTGCCTGGAGCCGCGATCGGGAGACCCAGTACTTC.

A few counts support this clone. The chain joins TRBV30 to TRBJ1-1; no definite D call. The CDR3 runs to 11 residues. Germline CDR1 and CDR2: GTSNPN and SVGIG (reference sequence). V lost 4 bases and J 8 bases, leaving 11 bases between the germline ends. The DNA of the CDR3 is TGTGCCTGGAACATATTTGGGGAAGCTTTCTTT. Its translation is CAWNIFGEAFF.

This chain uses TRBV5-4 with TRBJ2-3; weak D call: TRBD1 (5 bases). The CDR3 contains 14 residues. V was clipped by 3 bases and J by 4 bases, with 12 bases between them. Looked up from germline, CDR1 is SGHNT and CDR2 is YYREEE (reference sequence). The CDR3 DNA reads TGTGCCAGCAGCTCCTCTCAGGGCGCAGATACGCAGTATTTT. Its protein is CASSSSQGADTQYF.

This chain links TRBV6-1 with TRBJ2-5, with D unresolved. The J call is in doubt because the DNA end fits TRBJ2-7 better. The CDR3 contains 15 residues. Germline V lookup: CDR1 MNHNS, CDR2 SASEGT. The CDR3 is CASSDSSGPSYEQYF. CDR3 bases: TGTGCCAGCAGTGACTCCTCAGGCCCGTCCTACGAGCAGTACTTC.

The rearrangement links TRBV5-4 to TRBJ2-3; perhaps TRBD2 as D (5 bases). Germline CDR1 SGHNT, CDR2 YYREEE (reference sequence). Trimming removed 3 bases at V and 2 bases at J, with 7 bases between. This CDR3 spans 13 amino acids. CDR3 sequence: CASSWGATDTQYF. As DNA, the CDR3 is TGTGCCAGCAGCTGGGGAGCCACAGATACGCAGTATTTT.

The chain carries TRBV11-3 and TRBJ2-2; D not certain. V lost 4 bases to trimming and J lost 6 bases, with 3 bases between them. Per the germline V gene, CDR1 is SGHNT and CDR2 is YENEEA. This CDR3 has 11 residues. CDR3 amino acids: CASSWSGELFF. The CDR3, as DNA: TGTGCCAGCAGCTGGTCCGGGGAGCTGTTTTTT. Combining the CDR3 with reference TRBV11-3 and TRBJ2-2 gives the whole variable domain EAGVVQSPRYKIIEKKQPVAFWCNPISGHNTLYWYLQNLGQGPELLIRYENEEAVDDSQLPKDRFSAERLKGVDSTLKIQPAELGDSAVYLCASSWSGELFFGEGSRLTVL.

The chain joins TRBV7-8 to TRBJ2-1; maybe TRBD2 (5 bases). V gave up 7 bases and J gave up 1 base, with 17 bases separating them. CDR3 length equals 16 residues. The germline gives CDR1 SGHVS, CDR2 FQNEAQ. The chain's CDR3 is CASTFLTRRSYNEQFF. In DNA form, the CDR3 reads TGTGCCAGCACTTTCCTGACCCGGAGGTCCTACAATGAGCAGTTCTTC.

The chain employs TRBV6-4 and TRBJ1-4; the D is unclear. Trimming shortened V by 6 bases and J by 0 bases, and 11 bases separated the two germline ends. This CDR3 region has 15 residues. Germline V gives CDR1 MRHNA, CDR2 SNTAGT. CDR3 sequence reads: CASRVGAATNEKLFF. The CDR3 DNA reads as TGTGCCAGCAGGGTGGGTGCCGCAACTAATGAAAAACTGTTTTTT.

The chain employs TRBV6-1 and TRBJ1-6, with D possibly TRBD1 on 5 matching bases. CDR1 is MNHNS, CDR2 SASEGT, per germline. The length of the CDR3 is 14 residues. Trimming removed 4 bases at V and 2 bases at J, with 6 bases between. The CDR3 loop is CASSAGPYNSPLHF. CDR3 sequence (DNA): TGTGCCAGCAGTGCGGGACCCTATAATTCACCCCTCCACTTT.